This T cell receptor beta chain was recorded in a study of beta chain features in type 1 diabetes. General study points: A moderate, significant TCRB CDR3 shortening appeared in type 1 diabetes across four CD4+ subsets.

This CDR3 has 15 amino acids. Germline V CDR1 and CDR2: MNHEY, SVGAGI. After removal of 5 bases from V and 6 bases from J, the junction contained 6 bases not matched to a gene. Expressed TCRB transcripts were sequenced, since all the RNA that had been isolated was reverse transcribed. Some clones are missing from TCRdb's copy, which holds only in-frame ones; the method was immunoSEQ multiplex PCR. The repertoire holds over 650,000 clones, with roughly an eighth as singletons. About this clone itself: Its antigen remains unidentified.

The sequenced material came from naive CD4+ T cells from blood. This chain links TRBV6-5 with TRBJ2-2; 10 nucleotides line up with TRBD2. This clonotype originated in a man aged 18 to 29 with type 1 diabetes. The CDR3 loop reads CASSLLAGAPGELFF. The CDR3, as DNA: TGTGCCAGCAGTCTGCTAGCGGGAGCTCCCGGGGAGCTGTTTTTT.